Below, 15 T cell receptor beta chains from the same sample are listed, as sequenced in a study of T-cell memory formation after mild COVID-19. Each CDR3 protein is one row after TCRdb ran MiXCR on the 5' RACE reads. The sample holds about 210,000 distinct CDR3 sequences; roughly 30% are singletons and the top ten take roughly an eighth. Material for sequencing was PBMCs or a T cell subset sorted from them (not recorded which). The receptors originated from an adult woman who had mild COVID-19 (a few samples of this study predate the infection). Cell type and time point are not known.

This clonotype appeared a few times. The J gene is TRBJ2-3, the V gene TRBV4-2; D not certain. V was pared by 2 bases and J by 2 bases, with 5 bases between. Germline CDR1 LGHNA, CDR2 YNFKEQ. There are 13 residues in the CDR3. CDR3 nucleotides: TGTGCCAGCAGCCAAAGAACCACAGATACGCAGTATTTT. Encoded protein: CASSQRTTDTQYF.

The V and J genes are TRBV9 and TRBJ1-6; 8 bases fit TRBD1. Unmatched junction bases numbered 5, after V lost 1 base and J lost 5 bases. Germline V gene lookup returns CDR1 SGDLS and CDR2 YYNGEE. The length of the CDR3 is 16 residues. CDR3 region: CASSVRPGQDNSPLHF. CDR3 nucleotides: TGTGCCAGCAGCGTACGCCCGGGACAGGATAATTCACCCCTCCACTTT.

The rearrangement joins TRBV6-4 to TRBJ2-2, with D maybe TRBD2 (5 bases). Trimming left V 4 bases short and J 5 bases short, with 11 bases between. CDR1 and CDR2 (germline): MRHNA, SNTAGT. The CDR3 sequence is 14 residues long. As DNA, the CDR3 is TGTGCCAGCAGTGGGACTCCTGGGACCGGGGAGCTGTTTTTT. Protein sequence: CASSGTPGTGELFF.

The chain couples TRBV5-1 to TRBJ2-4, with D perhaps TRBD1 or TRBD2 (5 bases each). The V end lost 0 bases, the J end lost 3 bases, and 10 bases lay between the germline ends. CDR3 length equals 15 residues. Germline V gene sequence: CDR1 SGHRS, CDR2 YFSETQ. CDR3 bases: TGCGCCAGCAGCTTGGCCCAGGGACGCAAAAACATTCAGTACTTC. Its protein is CASSLAQGRKNIQYF.

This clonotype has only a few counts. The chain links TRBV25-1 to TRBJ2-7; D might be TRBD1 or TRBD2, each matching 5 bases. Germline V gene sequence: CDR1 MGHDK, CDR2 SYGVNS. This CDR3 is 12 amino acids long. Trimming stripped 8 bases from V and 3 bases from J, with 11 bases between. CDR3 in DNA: TGTGCCAGCGGGGACGCAAGCTACGAGCAGTACTTC. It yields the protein CASGDASYEQYF.

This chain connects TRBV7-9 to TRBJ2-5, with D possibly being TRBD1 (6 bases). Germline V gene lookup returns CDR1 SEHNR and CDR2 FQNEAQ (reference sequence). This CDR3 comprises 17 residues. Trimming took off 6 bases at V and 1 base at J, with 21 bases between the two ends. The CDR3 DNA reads TGTGCCAGCAGACCTAACGCCAACCAGGGGCGCCAAGAGACCCAGTACTTC. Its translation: CASRPNANQGRQETQYF.

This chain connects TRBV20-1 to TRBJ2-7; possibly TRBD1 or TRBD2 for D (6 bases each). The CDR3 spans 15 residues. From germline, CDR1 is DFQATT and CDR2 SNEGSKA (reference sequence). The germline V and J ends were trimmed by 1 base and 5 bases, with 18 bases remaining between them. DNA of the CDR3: TGCAGTGCTAGAGGAGTCGGGGGCTTTAAGGACGAGCAGTACTTC. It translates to CSARGVGGFKDEQYF.

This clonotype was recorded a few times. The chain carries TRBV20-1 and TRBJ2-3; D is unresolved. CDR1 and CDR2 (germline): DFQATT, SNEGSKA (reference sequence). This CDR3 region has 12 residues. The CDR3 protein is CSPKVGPDTQYF. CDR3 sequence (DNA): TGCAGCCCAAAGGTGGGCCCAGATACGCAGTATTTT.

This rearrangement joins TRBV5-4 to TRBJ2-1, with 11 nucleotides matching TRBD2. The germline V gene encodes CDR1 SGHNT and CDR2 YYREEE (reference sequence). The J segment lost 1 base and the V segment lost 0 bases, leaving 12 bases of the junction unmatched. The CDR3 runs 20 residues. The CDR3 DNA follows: TGTGCCAGCAGCTTGGCCTCGATCTTAGCGGGAGGGCTTTCCTACAATGAGCAGTTCTTC. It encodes CASSLASILAGGLSYNEQFF.

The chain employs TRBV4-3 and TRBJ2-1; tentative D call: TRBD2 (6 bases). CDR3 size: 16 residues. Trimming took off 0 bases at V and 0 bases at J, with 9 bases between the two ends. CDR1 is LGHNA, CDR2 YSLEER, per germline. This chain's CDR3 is CASSQDWRDSYNEQFF. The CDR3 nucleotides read TGCGCCAGCAGCCAAGATTGGCGGGACTCCTACAATGAGCAGTTCTTC.

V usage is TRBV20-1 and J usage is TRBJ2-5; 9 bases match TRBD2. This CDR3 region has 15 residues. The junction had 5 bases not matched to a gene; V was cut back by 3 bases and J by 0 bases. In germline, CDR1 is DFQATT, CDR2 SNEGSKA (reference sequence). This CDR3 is CSARTSGPYQETQYF. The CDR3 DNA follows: TGCAGTGCTAGGACTAGCGGCCCGTACCAAGAGACCCAGTACTTC.

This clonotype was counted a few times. The CDR3 nucleotides are TGTGCCTGGAGTATCCCGATCGACAGGCGAAGCTCCTACGAGCAGTACTTC. It yields the protein CAWSIPIDRRSSYEQYF. The genes are TRBV30 and TRBJ2-7; TRBD1 is a possible D gene (6 bases). From germline, CDR1 is GTSNPN and CDR2 SVGIG (reference sequence). CDR3 length equals 17 residues. V lost 2 bases and J lost 0, with 20 bases in between.

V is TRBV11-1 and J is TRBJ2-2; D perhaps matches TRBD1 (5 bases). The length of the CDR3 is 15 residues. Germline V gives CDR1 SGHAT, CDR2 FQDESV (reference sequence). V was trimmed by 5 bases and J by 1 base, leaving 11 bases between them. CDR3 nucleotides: TGTGCCAGCAGCCGACCAGGGATGAACACCGGGGAGCTGTTTTTT. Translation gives CASSRPGMNTGELFF.

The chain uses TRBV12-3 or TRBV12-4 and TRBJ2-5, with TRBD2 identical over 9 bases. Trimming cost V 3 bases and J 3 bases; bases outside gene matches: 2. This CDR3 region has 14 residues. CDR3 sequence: CASSFRGGEETQYF. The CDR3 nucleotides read TGTGCCAGCAGTTTCCGCGGGGGGGAAGAGACCCAGTACTTC.

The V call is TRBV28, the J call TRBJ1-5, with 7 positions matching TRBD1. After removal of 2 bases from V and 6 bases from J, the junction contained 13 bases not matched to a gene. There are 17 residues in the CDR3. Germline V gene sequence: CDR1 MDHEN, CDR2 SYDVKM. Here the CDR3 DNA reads TGTGCCAGCAGTTTACGAACTGAGACAGGGTGGGCTCAGCCCCAGCATTTT. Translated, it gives CASSLRTETGWAQPQHF.